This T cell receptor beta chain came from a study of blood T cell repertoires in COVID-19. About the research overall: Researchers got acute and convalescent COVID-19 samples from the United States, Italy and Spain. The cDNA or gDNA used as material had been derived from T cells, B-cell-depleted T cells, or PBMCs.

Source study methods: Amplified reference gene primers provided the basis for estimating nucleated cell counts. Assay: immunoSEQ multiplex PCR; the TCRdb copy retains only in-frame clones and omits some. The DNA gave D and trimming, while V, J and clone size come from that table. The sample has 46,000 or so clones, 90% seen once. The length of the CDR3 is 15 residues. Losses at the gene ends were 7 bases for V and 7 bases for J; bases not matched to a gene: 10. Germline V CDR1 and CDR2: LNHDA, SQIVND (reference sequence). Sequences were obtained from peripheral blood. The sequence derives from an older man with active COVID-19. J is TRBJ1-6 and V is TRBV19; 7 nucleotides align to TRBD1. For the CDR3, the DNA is TGTGCCAGTACAATAGGGACAGCCAAGAATTCACCCCTCCACTTT. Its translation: CASTIGTAKNSPLHF.